This TCR beta chain was recovered during a study of cytomegalovirus exposure and HLA in healthy donors. The study, taken as a whole, reports: Later work showed greater clonal expansion in HLA-associated TCR beta chains than in equally common others. It was 150 or so TCR beta chains that were listed as cytomegalovirus-associated. The CMV antigen specificity of a few CMV-associated chains was confirmed through in vitro analysis.

Amplification used 60 Vbeta primers and 13 Jbeta primers. Sequencing was performed with immunoSEQ multiplex PCR; in TCRdb, only in-frame clones are kept and a portion is missing. The repertoire holds 190,000 or so clones, with over 80% as singletons. In this sample, this clone turned up a few times. Its antigen is undetermined. Germline V CDR1 and CDR2: SGHNT, YYREEE (reference sequence). CDR3 length equals 17 residues. V lost 4 bases, J lost 6 bases, and 25 bases lay in between. Material: PBMCs. The chain is built from TRBV5-4 and TRBJ2-5; tentatively, D is TRBD1 (6 bases). The sequence derives from a woman in her forties or fifties in good health and CMV-seropositive. CDR3 sequence: CASSVASGALALQTQYF. Written as DNA, the CDR3 is TGTGCCAGCAGCGTCGCATCAGGGGCCTTGGCATTGCAGACCCAGTACTTC.